Below are 3 T cell receptor beta chains sequenced from a single sample in a study of beta chain features in type 1 diabetes. Their specific antigens are unknown. Sequencing targeted expressed TCRB transcripts, as all isolated RNA had been reverse transcribed. Here immunoSEQ multiplex PCR was the method, and the copy in TCRdb shows in-frame clones only, minus some. This sample yields 600,000 to 700,000 clones, of which over 10% are seen a single time; 0.095% to 0.15% belongs to the top ten. Study-wide results and limits: Shortening of TCRB CDR3s, moderate but significant, appeared in all four CD4+ subsets of Type 1 diabetes patients.

Sequenced: naive CD4+ T cells from blood. Receptor source: a man aged 30 to 45 with type 1 diabetes.

V usage is TRBV7-3 and J usage is TRBJ2-2; D is unresolved. Germline CDR1 SGHTA, CDR2 FQGTGA. This CDR3 spans 13 amino acids. V lost 4 bases and J 3 bases, leaving 6 bases between the germline ends. The CDR3 sequence is CASSSRDTGELFF. The CDR3 DNA follows: TGTGCCAGCAGCTCCCGGGACACCGGGGAGCTGTTTTTT.

This clone was seen only a few times. The V call is TRBV29-1, the J call TRBJ2-7, with 7 bases lining up with TRBD2. Unmatched junction bases numbered 5, after V lost 3 bases and J lost 0 bases. The germline V gene encodes CDR1 SQVTM and CDR2 ANQGSEA. The CDR3 covers 14 residues. The CDR3 loop is CSVEQGGSSYEQYF. CDR3 bases: TGCAGCGTTGAGCAGGGCGGGAGCTCCTACGAGCAGTACTTC.

The chain links TRBV11-2 to TRBJ2-1; the match to TRBD1 covers 11 bases. V gave up 1 base and J gave up 9 bases; unmatched junction bases: 5. The germline V gene encodes CDR1 SGHAT and CDR2 FQNNGV. The CDR3 length is 15 residues. The chain's CDR3 is CASSLGWTGGVEQFF. For the CDR3, the DNA is TGTGCCAGCAGCTTAGGTTGGACAGGGGGCGTTGAGCAGTTCTTC.